Included here is one T cell receptor (beta chain) sequence, with context. Sequence at one end of the junction differs from germline and may be a read error. The cohort comprised adults aged roughly 18 to 95 years residing in under 25 US areas. Assay used: immunoSEQ multiplex PCR; TCRdb lists only in-frame clones, some missing. The sample comprises fewer than 350,000 clones, 85% of which are singletons, and 1.5% to 2% rests with the top ten. The data originate from a study of blood T cell repertoires in COVID-19. This TCR was sampled from a woman in her 30s who had been exposed to COVID-19. Sample: PBMCs or T cells enriched from blood (not recorded which).

This CDR3 is CAISSTPSGQAVGYGYTF. In DNA form, the CDR3 reads TGCGCCATCAGTTCGACGCCCTCAGGACAGGCGGTTGGGTATGGCTACACCTTC. This chain uses TRBV10-3 with TRBJ1-2; 7 bases fit TRBD1. The CDR3 extends over 18 amino acids. Germline CDR1 ENHRY, CDR2 SYGVKD.